The entry below describes one T cell receptor (beta chain). The authors' processing: Cell counts per sample came from amplifying reference gene primers. Generated by immunoSEQ multiplex PCR, the TCRdb table keeps only in-frame clones and is missing some. V and J calls and clone size are copied from that table; D and trimming were computed from the DNA. The sample lists roughly 180,000 clones; approximately 84% were seen once. The data were taken from a study of blood T cell repertoires in COVID-19. Looking at the study overall: COVID-19 samples, acute and convalescent, were from the United States, Italy and Spain. T cells, B-cell-depleted T cells, or PBMCs supplied cDNA or gDNA.

Germline V CDR1 and CDR2: SGDLS, YYNGEE. The CDR3 contains 16 residues. V dropped 4 bases and J dropped 2 bases, with 13 bases sitting between them. The receptor was isolated from a man between 40 and 49 years old who had recovered from COVID-19. This chain joins TRBV9 and TRBJ1-6; D gene uncertain. The sequenced material came from peripheral blood. The CDR3 loop is CASSSGRSTYNSPLHF. The DNA of the CDR3 is TGTGCCAGCAGCTCTGGCCGGAGTACCTATAATTCACCCCTCCACTTT.